Shown below are 23 T cell receptor beta chains from a single sample sequenced in a study of T cell repertoires in cytomegalovirus infection. One entry per CDR3 protein results from TCRdb running MiXCR on the reads. The sample carries approximately 500,000 distinct CDR3 sequences, about 11% recorded once. Sequencing input: PBMCs. The source is a human donor in good health (CMV status not recorded). Some clones in this sample may be carry-over from other donors' samples.

To note about this clonotype: This CDR3 is missing its conserved last phenylalanine or tryptophan, likely due to a read error. The chain has TRBV6-5 and TRBJ1-1; the D is unclear. In germline, CDR1 is MNHEY, CDR2 SVGAGI. This CDR3 spans 12 amino acids. The V end lost 6 bases, the J end lost 1 base, and 6 bases lay between the germline ends. The CDR3 DNA reads as TGTGCCAGCAGCGGCGGGAACACTGAAGCTTTCCTT. It is translated as CASSGGNTEAFL.

This clonotype was seen ten or more times. The chain carries TRBV5-1 and TRBJ2-3; D unclear. The CDR3 is 14 amino acids. CDR1 SGHRS and CDR2 YFSETQ come from the germline V gene. The germline V and J ends were trimmed by 0 bases and 2 bases, with 7 bases remaining between them. The CDR3 sequence: CASSLGGDTDTQYF. The CDR3 DNA reads as TGCGCCAGCAGCTTGGGCGGAGACACAGATACGCAGTATTTT.

This clonotype has at least ten counts. This chain joins TRBV14 and TRBJ2-2, with TRBD2 matching 14 bases. This CDR3 is 18 amino acids long. From germline, CDR1 is SGHDN and CDR2 FVKESK. With 1 base clipped from V and 5 bases from J, the junction kept 6 bases outside the gene matches. This chain's CDR3 is CASSQAGTSGSRTGELFF. The CDR3, as DNA: TGTGCCAGCAGCCAAGCGGGGACTAGCGGGAGTCGTACCGGGGAGCTGTTTTTT.

The chain combines TRBV5-4 with TRBJ2-7; no reliable D call. The CDR3 is 15 amino acids. Germline V lookup: CDR1 SGHNT, CDR2 YYREEE (reference sequence). V lost 4 bases and J lost 1, with 15 bases in between. CDR3 bases: TGTGCCAGCAGCCCTAGACCCGCCGCGTCCTACGAGCAGTACTTC. Translated, it gives CASSPRPAASYEQYF.

This rearrangement joins TRBV12-3 or TRBV12-4 to TRBJ2-1; D gene ambiguous. The CDR3 is 16 residues long. The ends were cut back, 4 bases at V and 7 bases at J, with 20 bases in the middle. The CDR3 sequence: CASSSAYSELNNEQFF. DNA for the CDR3: TGTGCCAGCAGTTCAGCGTACTCCGAGCTGAATAATGAGCAGTTCTTC.

This clonotype was seen at least ten times. This rearrangement joins TRBV28 to TRBJ2-1, with 12 bases identical to TRBD2. The CDR3 sequence is 17 residues long. V dropped 3 bases and J dropped 3; count of bases not matched to a gene: 6. CDR1 and CDR2 (germline): MDHEN, SYDVKM. DNA for the CDR3: TGTGCCAGCAGTTTCCCCAGGGGACTAGCGGGCTACAATGAGCAGTTCTTC. Translation gives CASSFPRGLAGYNEQFF.

There are a few counts of this clonotype. V usage is TRBV2 and J usage is TRBJ2-7; TRBD1 matches at 9 bases. The V and J ends lost 5 bases and 9 bases, in that order; junction bases with no gene match: 5. Germline V gene sequence: CDR1 SNHLY, CDR2 FYNNEI. There are 12 residues in the CDR3. CDR3 coding DNA: TGTGCCAGCAGTCCGGGACAGGGCGGGCAGTACTTC. Amino acid sequence: CASSPGQGGQYF.

This clonotype was seen repeatedly, ten times or more. The rearrangement joins TRBV7-9 to TRBJ2-1; no definite D call. The CDR3 extends over 10 amino acids. Germline V gene lookup returns CDR1 SEHNR and CDR2 FQNEAQ (reference sequence). Trimming shortened V by 5 bases and J by 10 bases, and 6 bases separated the two germline ends. For the CDR3, the DNA is TGTGCCAGCAGCGAAGGGGAGCAGTTCTTC. Translating gives CASSEGEQFF.

This clonotype was counted ten times or more. J is TRBJ2-3 and V is TRBV5-1; perhaps D is TRBD1 or TRBD2 (6 bases each). The V gene's germline CDR1 is SGHRS and CDR2 YFSETQ. The CDR3 consists of 15 residues. V gave up 4 bases and J gave up 1 base, with 13 bases separating them. The CDR3 DNA reads TGCGCCAGCAGCCCGATGAGGGGGGGCACAGATACGCAGTATTTT. It encodes CASSPMRGGTDTQYF.

This clonotype came up many times. The J gene is TRBJ2-7, the V gene TRBV27; D is perhaps TRBD1 or TRBD2 (5 bases each). The CDR3 length is 13 residues. Germline CDR1 MNHEY, CDR2 SMNVEV (reference sequence). Trimming cost V 8 bases and J 6 bases, with 17 bases left between them. As DNA, the CDR3 is TGTGCCAGCGCCTTGGGGCCAGGAGGCGAGCAGTACTTC. Amino acids: CASALGPGGEQYF.

Ten or more counts support this clonotype. The genes are TRBV15 and TRBJ2-7; D is ambiguous. Germline-derived CDR1 and CDR2 are LNHNV and YYDKDF (reference sequence). V was trimmed by 0 bases and J by 8 bases, leaving 8 bases between them. This CDR3 has 12 amino acids. The CDR3 DNA reads as TGTGCCACCAGCAGAGATTTAGGCAAGCAGTACTTC. Its protein product is CATSRDLGKQYF.

This clonotype was observed many times. The rearrangement links TRBV12-3 or TRBV12-4 to TRBJ2-2, with 8 bases aligning to TRBD1. Unmatched junction bases numbered 3, after V lost 7 bases and J lost 2 bases. This CDR3 has 14 amino acids. The CDR3 nucleotides are TGTGCCAGCACCCAGGGGGCAAACACCGGGGAGCTGTTTTTT. This sequence encodes CASTQGANTGELFF.

A few counts support this clonotype. The gene calls are TRBV20-1 and TRBJ2-2; 11 nucleotides match TRBD2. This CDR3 spans 14 amino acids. Germline CDR1 reads DFQATT; CDR2 reads SNEGSKA (reference sequence). V lost 5 bases and J lost 7; bases outside the gene matches: 6. In DNA, the CDR3 is TGCAGTGCTTATAGCGGGGGGGCGGTCGGGGAGCTGTTTTTT. Amino acid sequence: CSAYSGGAVGELFF.

This clonotype has only a few counts. V gene TRBV2 combines with J gene TRBJ1-1, with D perhaps matching TRBD1 (5 bases). V was trimmed by 1 base and J by 5 bases, leaving 11 bases between them. The CDR3 is made up of 14 amino acids. Germline-derived CDR1 and CDR2 are SNHLY and FYNNEI. The CDR3 DNA is TGTGCCAGCAGTGAAGAGCAGGGTTGGACTGAAGCTTTCTTT. This sequence encodes CASSEEQGWTEAFF.

The CDR3 nucleotides are TGCAGCGTTGGCCACCAAGTCACAGATACGCAGTATTTT. Protein product: CSVGHQVTDTQYF. V and J are TRBV29-1 and TRBJ2-3; D not certain. The germline CDR1 and CDR2 sequences are SQVTM and ANQGSEA. The CDR3 sequence is 13 residues long. The ends were cut back, 4 bases at V and 2 bases at J, with 10 bases in the middle.

Ten or more counts support this clonotype. The chain has TRBV15 and TRBJ1-1; no clear D gene. The germline gives CDR1 LNHNV, CDR2 YYDKDF (reference sequence). V was clipped by 3 bases and J by 3 bases, with 8 bases between them. CDR3 length: 13 residues. CDR3 residues: CATSRARHTEAFF. CDR3 nucleotide sequence: TGTGCCACCAGCAGGGCTCGACACACTGAAGCTTTCTTT. Full variable domain (rest looked up from reference TRBV15 and TRBJ1-1): DAMVIQNPRYQVTQFGKPVTLSCSQTLNHNVMYWYQQKSSQAPKLLFHYYDKDFNNEADTPDNFQSRRPNTSFCFLDIRSPGLGDTAMYLCATSRARHTEAFFGQGTRLTVV.

This clonotype was recorded at least ten times. V usage is TRBV28 and J usage is TRBJ1-2; D perhaps matches TRBD1 (5 bases). Germline CDR1 and CDR2: MDHEN and SYDVKM. The CDR3 totals 12 residues. Trimming removed 7 bases from V and 4 bases from J, with 10 bases in between. CDR3 loop: CASTGEGYGYTF. CDR3 sequence (DNA): TGTGCCAGCACGGGGGAAGGCTATGGCTACACCTTC.

This clonotype appeared many times. This chain uses TRBV5-1 with TRBJ2-5; D might be TRBD1 (5 bases). Trimming left V 0 bases short and J 4 bases short, with 16 bases between. Germline assignment: CDR1 SGHRS and CDR2 YFSETQ. The CDR3 length is 16 residues. Here the CDR3 DNA reads TGCGCCAGCAGCTTGGGACCCCAATCAGGGCGAGAGACCCAGTACTTC. It specifies CASSLGPQSGRETQYF.

This clonotype was seen ten or more times. The CDR3 is CASSPYDRPVTEAFF. DNA of the CDR3: TGCGCCAGCAGCCCCTACGACAGGCCGGTCACTGAAGCTTTCTTT. The V gene is TRBV4-1, the J gene TRBJ1-1; a weak D match, TRBD1 (6 bases). This CDR3 is built from 15 residues. Between the trimmed V and J ends, which lost 4 bases and 4 bases, there was a span of 16 bases. Germline V CDR1 and CDR2: MGHRA, YSYEKL.

This clonotype was seen at least ten times. The CDR3 region has the DNA TGTGCCAGCAGCACCCCCGGGACTCCTAACACCGGGGAGCTGTTTTTT. Translating gives CASSTPGTPNTGELFF. This chain uses TRBV7-6 with TRBJ2-2; tentative D call: TRBD2 (6 bases). Per germline, CDR1 SGHVS and CDR2 FNYEAQ. This CDR3 comprises 16 residues. Between the trimmed V and J ends, which lost 5 bases and 2 bases, there was a span of 15 bases.

This clonotype has at least ten counts. DNA for the CDR3: TGTGCCATCACCATTCGACTAGCGGGAGAGACTAGAGGGATACATGCCTACAATGAGCAGTTCTTC. Its translation: CAITIRLAGETRGIHAYNEQFF. The chain employs TRBV10-3 and TRBJ2-1, with 12 positions matching TRBD2. Per germline, CDR1 ENHRY and CDR2 SYGVKD. The CDR3 has 22 residues. V shed 7 bases, J shed 2 bases, and the junction held 24 bases outside the gene matches.

In its sample, this clonotype was seen many times. The J gene is TRBJ2-5, the V gene TRBV6-1; TRBD2 matches 8 bases. V trimming: 2 bases; J trimming: 1 base; junction bases outside the gene matches: 9. Germline V gene lookup returns CDR1 MNHNS and CDR2 SASEGT. The CDR3 totals 17 residues. CDR3 sequence reads: CASSEFSTSGLQETQYF. CDR3 nucleotides: TGTGCCAGCAGTGAATTTTCTACTAGCGGTCTCCAAGAGACCCAGTACTTC.

As concerns this clonotype: A read error may explain this, as a much larger clone is one base away. The chain has TRBV20-1 and TRBJ1-2, with TRBD1 as a possible D gene (6 bases). The CDR3 has 16 residues. V lost 4 bases and J 6 bases, leaving 24 bases between the germline ends. Per the germline V gene, CDR1 is DFQATT and CDR2 is SNEGSKA (reference sequence). The CDR3 DNA reads TGCAGTGCTATCCCCGGGACACCTATTTCTAGTAATGGCTACACCTTC. It translates to CSAIPGTPISSNGYTF.